The rows below give T cell receptor beta chains drawn from one sample of a study of OX40 agonist ivuxolimab in advanced cancers. The table came from immunoSEQ multiplex PCR; TCRdb's copy has only in-frame clones and leaves some out. The table shows 65,000 to 75,000 clones, with about 89% occurring only once. The sequences come from CD4+ or CD8+ T cells sorted from blood, collected in a trial of the OX40 agonist ivuxolimab. Every receptor here comes from an adult with an advanced solid tumor such as melanoma, head and neck, liver or kidney cancer. The CDR3 runs from the conserved cysteine through the conserved F or W. A D gene is named only where the DNA matches it firmly. A row's size may be missing; if present it is once, few, many or a size class.

d_gene | j_gene | v_gene | abundance | CDR3nt | CDR3aa
NA | TRBJ1-4 | TRBV14 | NA | TGTGCCAGCAGCCCCCGAACAAATACTGAAAAACTGTTTTTT | CASSPRTNTEKLFF
NA | TRBJ2-5 | TRBV20-1 | NA | TGCAGTGCTAGATGGGGAGAGACCCAGTACTTC | CSARWGETQYF
NA | TRBJ2-1 | TRBV7-2 | NA | TGTGCCAGCAGCAATCAAGTTCCCTCCTACAATGAGCAGTTCTTC | CASSNQVPSYNEQFF
TRBD2 | TRBJ2-5 | TRBV9 | NA | TGTGCCAGCAGCGTAGCTAGCGGGGGCACGGAGACCCAGTACTTC | CASSVASGGTETQYF
NA | TRBJ1-2 | TRBV7-9 | few | TGTGCCAGCAGCTTGGACAGCGGGCCCTATGGCTACACCTTC | CASSLDSGPYGYTF
NA | TRBJ1-3 | TRBV7-2 | NA | TGTGCCAGCAGCTTAGGGTCCAGCTCTGGAAACACCATATATTTT | CASSLGSSSGNTIYF
NA | TRBJ2-5 | TRBV5-1 | NA | TGCGCCAGCAGCTTGGCGAGGAGGGAGACCCAGTACTTC | CASSLARRETQYF
NA | TRBJ1-2 | TRBV25-1 | NA | TGTGCCAGCTACTGGGATGGCTACACCTTC | CASYWDGYTF
TRBD1 | TRBJ1-6 | TRBV18 | NA | TGTGCCAGCTCAAAGGACAGGGTTAATTCACCCCTCCACTTT | CASSKDRVNSPLHF
NA | TRBJ2-5 | TRBV12-5 | NA | TGTGCTAGTGGTTTGGTAGGTAGGCTAAATCGCCAAGAGACCCAGTACTTC | CASGLVGRLNRQETQYF
NA | TRBJ2-2 | TRBV11-2 | NA | TGTGCCAGCAGCTTAGGCCGGTCCTCGAACACCGGGGAGCTGTTTTTT | CASSLGRSSNTGELFF
NA | TRBJ2-1 | TRBV11-1 | once | TGTGCCAGCAGCTACGCAGTGGGGAGCGTCAATGAGCAGTTCTTC | CASSYAVGSVNEQFF
NA | TRBJ2-3 | TRBV7-3 | NA | TGTGCCAGCAGCTTAGATACTAGGGGCACAGATACGCAGTATTTT | CASSLDTRGTDTQYF
NA | TRBJ1-5 | TRBV28 | NA | TGTGCCAGCAGTTTACAGGGTAATCAGCCCCAGCATTTT | CASSLQGNQPQHF
TRBD1 | TRBJ2-7 | TRBV6-5 | NA | TGTGCCAGCAGTTACTCGTTTCAGGGGGCAGGTGAGCAGTACTTC | CASSYSFQGAGEQYF
NA | TRBJ2-7 | TRBV4-2 | NA | TGTGCCAGCAGCCAAGATGGAGGTCTAGCGGAGCAGTACTTC | CASSQDGGLAEQYF
TRBD2 | TRBJ2-1 | TRBV11-2 | NA | TGTGCCAGCAGCCCGGGACTAGCGTCCGGGCACTACTACAATGAGCAGTTCTTC | CASSPGLASGHYYNEQFF
NA | TRBJ1-1 | TRBV19 | NA | TGTGCCAGTAGTATCGAGAGGGTCACTGAAGCTTTCTTT | CASSIERVTEAFF
NA | TRBJ2-6 | TRBV23-1 | once | TGCGCCAGCAGTCCCCCCCACTATCGCGGGATCTCTGGGGCCAACGTCCTGACTTTC | CASSPPHYRGISGANVLTF
TRBD2 | TRBJ2-1 | TRBV5-4 | NA | TGTGCCAGCAGCCGTCCCGGGACTAGCGGAGGGATCTACAATGAGCAGTTCTTC | CASSRPGTSGGIYNEQFF
NA | TRBJ2-1 | TRBV5-1 | NA | TGCGCCAGCAGCTTTGTTGGACGGCGGGACAACGAGCAGTTCTTC | CASSFVGRRDNEQFF
NA | TRBJ1-2 | TRBV4-3 | NA | TGCGCCAGCAGCCAAGTCTATGGTGGCTACACCTTC | CASSQVYGGYTF
NA | TRBJ1-1 | TRBV10-3 | NA | TGTGCCATCACAAGACAGGCGAACACTGAAGCTTTCTTT | CAITRQANTEAFF
NA | TRBJ2-7 | TRBV5-1 | NA | TGCGCCAGCAGCTCGGGGGACTCCTTCTCCTACGAGCAGTACTTC | CASSSGDSFSYEQYF
TRBD2 | TRBJ2-3 | TRBV14 | NA | TGTGCCAGCAGCCGGCCCGGGACTAGCGGACGCACAGATACGCAGTATTTT | CASSRPGTSGRTDTQYF
TRBD1 | TRBJ2-4 | TRBV30 | NA | TGTGCCTGGAGTGCACTAGGACAGGGGATAGCCAAAAACATTCAGTACTTC | CAWSALGQGIAKNIQYF
NA | TRBJ2-3 | TRBV7-3 | NA | TGTGCCAGCAGCCCCGGTAGGGATACGCAGTATTTT | CASSPGRDTQYF
NA | TRBJ2-7 | TRBV21-1 | NA | TGTGCCAGCAGCAAAGCGCGGGGCCAGGTTACTTCCTACGAGCAGTACTTC | CASSKARGQVTSYEQYF
NA | TRBJ1-2 | TRBV5-1 | NA | TGCGCCAGCAGCTTAGGGACTACTGGAGATGGCTACACCTTC | CASSLGTTGDGYTF
TRBD1 | TRBJ2-1 | TRBV7-8 | NA | TGTGCCAGCAGCTTAGTAGGGGGCTTGTACAATGAGCAGTTCTTC | CASSLVGGLYNEQFF
NA | TRBJ2-7 | TRBV30 | NA | TGTGCCTGGATAGGCCGGGACAATCCCTACGAGCAGTACTTC | CAWIGRDNPYEQYF
TRBD2 | TRBJ2-1 | TRBV27 | NA | TGTGCCAGCAGAGCGGGGCTAGAGTTCAATGAGCAGTTCTTC | CASRAGLEFNEQFF
TRBD1 | TRBJ1-5 | TRBV5-6 | NA | TGTGCCAGCAGCCGGACAGAGGGGGCCAATCAGCCCCAGCATTTT | CASSRTEGANQPQHF
NA | TRBJ1-3 | TRBV6-7 | NA | TGTGCCAGCAGGCAAAACAGGGCAAGCTCTGGAAACACCATATATTTT | CASRQNRASSGNTIYF
NA | TRBJ1-1 | TRBV28 | NA | TGTGCCAGCAGTTTATGGGTGCTAACGAACACTGAAGCTTTCTTT | CASSLWVLTNTEAFF
NA | TRBJ1-4 | TRBV6-1 | NA | TGTGCCAGCAATTTCAATGAAAAACTGTTTTTT | CASNFNEKLFF
NA | TRBJ1-3 | TRBV6-6 | NA | TGTGCCAGCACCTCCTCAACAGTCTCTGGAAACACCATATATTTT | CASTSSTVSGNTIYF
TRBD2 | TRBJ2-5 | TRBV5-1 | NA | TGCGCCAGCAGCTTGGGAGGGACTAGCGGAAACCAAGAGACCCAGTACTTC | CASSLGGTSGNQETQYF
NA | TRBJ1-3 | TRBV6-1 | once | TGTGCCAGCAGTGCCGGTCAGAACACCATATATTTT | CASSAGQNTIYF